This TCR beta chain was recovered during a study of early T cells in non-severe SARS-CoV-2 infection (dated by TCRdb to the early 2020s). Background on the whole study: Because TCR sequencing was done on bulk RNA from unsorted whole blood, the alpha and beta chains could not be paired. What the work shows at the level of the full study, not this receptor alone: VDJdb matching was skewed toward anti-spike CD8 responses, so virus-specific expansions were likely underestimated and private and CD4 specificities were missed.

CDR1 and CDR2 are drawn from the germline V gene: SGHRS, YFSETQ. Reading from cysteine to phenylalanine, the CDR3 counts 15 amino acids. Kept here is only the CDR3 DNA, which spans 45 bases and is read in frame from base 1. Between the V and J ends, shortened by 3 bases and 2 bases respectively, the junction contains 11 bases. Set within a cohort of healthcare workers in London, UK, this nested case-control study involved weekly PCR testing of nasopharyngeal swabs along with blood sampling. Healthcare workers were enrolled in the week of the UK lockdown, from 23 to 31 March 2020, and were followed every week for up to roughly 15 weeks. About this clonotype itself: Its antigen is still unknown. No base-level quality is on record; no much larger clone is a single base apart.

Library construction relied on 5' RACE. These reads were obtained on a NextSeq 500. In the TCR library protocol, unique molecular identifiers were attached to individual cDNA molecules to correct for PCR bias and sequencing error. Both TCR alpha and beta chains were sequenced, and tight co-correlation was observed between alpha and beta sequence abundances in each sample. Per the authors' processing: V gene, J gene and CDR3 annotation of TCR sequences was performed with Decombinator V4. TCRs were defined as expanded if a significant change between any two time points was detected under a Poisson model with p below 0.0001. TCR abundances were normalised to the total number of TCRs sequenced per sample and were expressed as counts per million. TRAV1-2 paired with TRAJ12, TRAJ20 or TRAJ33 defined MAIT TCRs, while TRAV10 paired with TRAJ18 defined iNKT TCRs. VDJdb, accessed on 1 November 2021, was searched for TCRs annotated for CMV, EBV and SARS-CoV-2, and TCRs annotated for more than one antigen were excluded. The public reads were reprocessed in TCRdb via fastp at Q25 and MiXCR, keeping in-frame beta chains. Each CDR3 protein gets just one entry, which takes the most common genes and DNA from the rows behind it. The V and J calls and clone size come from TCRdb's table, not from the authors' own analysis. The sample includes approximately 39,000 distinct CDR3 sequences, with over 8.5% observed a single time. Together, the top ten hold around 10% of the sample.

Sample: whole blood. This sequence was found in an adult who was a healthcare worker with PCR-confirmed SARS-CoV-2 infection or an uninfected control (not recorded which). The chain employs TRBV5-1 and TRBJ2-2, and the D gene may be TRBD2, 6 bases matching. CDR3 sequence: CASSSWGDNTGELFF. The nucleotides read TGCGCCAGCAGCTCCTGGGGGGACAACACCGGGGAGCTGTTTTTT.